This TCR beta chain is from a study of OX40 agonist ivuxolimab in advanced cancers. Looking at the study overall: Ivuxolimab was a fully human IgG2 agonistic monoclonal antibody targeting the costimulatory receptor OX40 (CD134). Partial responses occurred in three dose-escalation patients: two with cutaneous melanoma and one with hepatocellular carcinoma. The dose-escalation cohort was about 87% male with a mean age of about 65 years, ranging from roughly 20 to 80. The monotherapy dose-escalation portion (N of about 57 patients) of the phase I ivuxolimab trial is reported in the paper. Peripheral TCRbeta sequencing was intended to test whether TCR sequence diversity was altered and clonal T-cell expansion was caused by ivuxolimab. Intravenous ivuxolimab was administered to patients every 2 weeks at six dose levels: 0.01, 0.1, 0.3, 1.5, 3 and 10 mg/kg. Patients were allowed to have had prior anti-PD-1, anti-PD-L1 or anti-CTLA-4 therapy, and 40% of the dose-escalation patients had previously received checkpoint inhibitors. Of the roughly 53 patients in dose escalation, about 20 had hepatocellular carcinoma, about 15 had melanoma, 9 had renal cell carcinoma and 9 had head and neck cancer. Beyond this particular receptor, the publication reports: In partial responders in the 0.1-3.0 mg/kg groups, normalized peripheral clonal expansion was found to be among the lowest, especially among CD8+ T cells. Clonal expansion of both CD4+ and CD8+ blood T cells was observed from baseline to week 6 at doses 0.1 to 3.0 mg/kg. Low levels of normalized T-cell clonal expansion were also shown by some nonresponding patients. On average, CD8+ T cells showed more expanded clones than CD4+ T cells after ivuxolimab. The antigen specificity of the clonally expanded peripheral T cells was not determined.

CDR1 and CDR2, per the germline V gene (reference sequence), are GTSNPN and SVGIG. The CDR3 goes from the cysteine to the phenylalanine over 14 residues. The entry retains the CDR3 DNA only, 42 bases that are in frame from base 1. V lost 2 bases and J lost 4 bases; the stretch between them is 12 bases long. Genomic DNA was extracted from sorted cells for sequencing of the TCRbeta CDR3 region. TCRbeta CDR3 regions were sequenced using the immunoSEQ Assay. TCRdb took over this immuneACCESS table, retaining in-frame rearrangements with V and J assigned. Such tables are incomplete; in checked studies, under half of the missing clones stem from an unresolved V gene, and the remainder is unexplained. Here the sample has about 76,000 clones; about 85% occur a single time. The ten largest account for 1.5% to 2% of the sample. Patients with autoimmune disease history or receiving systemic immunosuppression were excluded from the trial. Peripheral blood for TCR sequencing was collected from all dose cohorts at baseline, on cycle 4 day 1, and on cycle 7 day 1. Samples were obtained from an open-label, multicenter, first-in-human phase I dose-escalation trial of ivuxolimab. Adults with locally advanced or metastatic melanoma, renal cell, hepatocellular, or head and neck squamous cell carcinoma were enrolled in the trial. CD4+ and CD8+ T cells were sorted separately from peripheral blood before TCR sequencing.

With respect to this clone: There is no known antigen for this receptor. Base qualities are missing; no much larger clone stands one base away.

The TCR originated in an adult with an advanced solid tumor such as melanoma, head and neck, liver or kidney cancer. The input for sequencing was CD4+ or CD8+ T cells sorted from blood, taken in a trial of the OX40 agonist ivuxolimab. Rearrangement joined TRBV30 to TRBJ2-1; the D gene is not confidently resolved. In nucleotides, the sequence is TGTGCCTGGAGTTACAGCTATCAGTACAATGAGCAGTTCTTC. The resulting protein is CAWSYSYQYNEQFF.